This TCR beta chain was documented in a study of blood T cell repertoires in COVID-19. As handled by the study authors: Cell counts per sample came from amplifying reference gene primers. The method was immunoSEQ multiplex PCR; TCRdb's version includes in-frame clones alone and lacks a portion of them. Clonal size and the V and J genes are those of that table, whereas D and trimming came from the DNA. The repertoire holds around 150,000 clones, around 79% seen once, with around 3.2% in the top ten. The CDR3 is 14 amino acids. Trimming took 4 bases from V and 4 from J, leaving 13 bases between them. CDR1 and CDR2 from the germline V gene are WSHSY and SAAADI. This clone appeared a few times. Participant ages covered about 18 to 100 years across 24 US areas.

Input material: PBMCs or T cells enriched from blood (not recorded which). The sequence was obtained from a woman in her forties or fifties who had recovered from COVID-19. V and J are TRBV10-2 and TRBJ1-2; a weak D match, TRBD1 (5 bases). CDR3 in DNA: TGCGCCAGCAGTGCCTCGGGGGATGGCTATGGCTACACCTTC. It specifies CASSASGDGYGYTF.